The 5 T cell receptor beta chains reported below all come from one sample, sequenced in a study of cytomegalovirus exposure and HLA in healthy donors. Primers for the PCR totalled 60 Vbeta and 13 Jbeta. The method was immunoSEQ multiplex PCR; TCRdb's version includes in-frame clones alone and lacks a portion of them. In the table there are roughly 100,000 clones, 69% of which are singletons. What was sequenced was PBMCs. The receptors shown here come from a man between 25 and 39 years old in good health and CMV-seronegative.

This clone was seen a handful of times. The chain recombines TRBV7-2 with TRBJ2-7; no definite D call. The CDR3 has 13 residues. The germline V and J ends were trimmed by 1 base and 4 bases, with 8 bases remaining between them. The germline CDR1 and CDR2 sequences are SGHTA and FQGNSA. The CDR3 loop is CASSLVPGYEQYF. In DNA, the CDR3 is TGTGCCAGCAGCTTAGTTCCCGGGTACGAGCAGTACTTC.

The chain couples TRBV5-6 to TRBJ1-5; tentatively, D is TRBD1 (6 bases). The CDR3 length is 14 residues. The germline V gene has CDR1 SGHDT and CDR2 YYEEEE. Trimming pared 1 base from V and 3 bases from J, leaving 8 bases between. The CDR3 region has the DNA TGTGCCAGCAGCTTGCGGGACACCAATCAGCCCCAGCATTTT. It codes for CASSLRDTNQPQHF.

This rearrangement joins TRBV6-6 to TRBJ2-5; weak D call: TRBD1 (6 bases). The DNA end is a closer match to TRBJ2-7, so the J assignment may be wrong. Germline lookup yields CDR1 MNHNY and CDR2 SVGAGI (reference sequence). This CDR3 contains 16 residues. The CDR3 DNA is TGTGCCAGCAGTTATAAAGGTGGACAGCGGCACTACGAGCAGTACTTC. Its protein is CASSYKGGQRHYEQYF.

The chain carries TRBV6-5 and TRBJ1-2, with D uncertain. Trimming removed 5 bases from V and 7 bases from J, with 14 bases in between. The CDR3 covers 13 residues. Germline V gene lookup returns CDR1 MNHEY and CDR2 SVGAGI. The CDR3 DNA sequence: TGTGCCAGCAGTCTGGAGATAGCTATTGGCTACACCTTC. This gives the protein CASSLEIAIGYTF.

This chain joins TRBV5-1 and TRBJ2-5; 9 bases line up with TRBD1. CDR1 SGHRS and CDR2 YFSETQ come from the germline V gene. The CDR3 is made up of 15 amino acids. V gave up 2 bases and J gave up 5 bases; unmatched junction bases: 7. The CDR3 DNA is TGCGCCAGCAGCTTCCAGACAGGGGGTGGGGAGACCCAGTACTTC. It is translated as CASSFQTGGGETQYF.